This T cell receptor (beta chain) came from a study of blood T cell repertoires in COVID-19. Looking at the study overall: T cells, B-cell-depleted T cells, or PBMCs supplied cDNA or gDNA.

The table came from immunoSEQ multiplex PCR; TCRdb's copy has only in-frame clones and leaves some out. The sample holds more than 110,000 clones, about 79% seen once. V dropped 7 bases and J dropped 4; count of bases not matched to a gene: 4. Germline loops: CDR1 KGHDR, CDR2 SFDVKD. The CDR3 has 14 residues. The age range of participants was about 18 to 100 years, with residence in under 30 US areas. Cohort placement rested on clinical history that participants reported themselves. The chain combines TRBV24-1 with TRBJ2-1; 9 bases are a match to TRBD2. The clonotype originates from a woman between 50 and 59 years old who had recovered from COVID-19. Sequencing was done on a sample of PBMCs or T cells enriched from blood (not recorded which). The CDR3 nucleotides read TGTGCCACCAGAAGTAGCGGGAGATACAATGAGCAGTTCTTC. It translates to CATRSSGRYNEQFF.